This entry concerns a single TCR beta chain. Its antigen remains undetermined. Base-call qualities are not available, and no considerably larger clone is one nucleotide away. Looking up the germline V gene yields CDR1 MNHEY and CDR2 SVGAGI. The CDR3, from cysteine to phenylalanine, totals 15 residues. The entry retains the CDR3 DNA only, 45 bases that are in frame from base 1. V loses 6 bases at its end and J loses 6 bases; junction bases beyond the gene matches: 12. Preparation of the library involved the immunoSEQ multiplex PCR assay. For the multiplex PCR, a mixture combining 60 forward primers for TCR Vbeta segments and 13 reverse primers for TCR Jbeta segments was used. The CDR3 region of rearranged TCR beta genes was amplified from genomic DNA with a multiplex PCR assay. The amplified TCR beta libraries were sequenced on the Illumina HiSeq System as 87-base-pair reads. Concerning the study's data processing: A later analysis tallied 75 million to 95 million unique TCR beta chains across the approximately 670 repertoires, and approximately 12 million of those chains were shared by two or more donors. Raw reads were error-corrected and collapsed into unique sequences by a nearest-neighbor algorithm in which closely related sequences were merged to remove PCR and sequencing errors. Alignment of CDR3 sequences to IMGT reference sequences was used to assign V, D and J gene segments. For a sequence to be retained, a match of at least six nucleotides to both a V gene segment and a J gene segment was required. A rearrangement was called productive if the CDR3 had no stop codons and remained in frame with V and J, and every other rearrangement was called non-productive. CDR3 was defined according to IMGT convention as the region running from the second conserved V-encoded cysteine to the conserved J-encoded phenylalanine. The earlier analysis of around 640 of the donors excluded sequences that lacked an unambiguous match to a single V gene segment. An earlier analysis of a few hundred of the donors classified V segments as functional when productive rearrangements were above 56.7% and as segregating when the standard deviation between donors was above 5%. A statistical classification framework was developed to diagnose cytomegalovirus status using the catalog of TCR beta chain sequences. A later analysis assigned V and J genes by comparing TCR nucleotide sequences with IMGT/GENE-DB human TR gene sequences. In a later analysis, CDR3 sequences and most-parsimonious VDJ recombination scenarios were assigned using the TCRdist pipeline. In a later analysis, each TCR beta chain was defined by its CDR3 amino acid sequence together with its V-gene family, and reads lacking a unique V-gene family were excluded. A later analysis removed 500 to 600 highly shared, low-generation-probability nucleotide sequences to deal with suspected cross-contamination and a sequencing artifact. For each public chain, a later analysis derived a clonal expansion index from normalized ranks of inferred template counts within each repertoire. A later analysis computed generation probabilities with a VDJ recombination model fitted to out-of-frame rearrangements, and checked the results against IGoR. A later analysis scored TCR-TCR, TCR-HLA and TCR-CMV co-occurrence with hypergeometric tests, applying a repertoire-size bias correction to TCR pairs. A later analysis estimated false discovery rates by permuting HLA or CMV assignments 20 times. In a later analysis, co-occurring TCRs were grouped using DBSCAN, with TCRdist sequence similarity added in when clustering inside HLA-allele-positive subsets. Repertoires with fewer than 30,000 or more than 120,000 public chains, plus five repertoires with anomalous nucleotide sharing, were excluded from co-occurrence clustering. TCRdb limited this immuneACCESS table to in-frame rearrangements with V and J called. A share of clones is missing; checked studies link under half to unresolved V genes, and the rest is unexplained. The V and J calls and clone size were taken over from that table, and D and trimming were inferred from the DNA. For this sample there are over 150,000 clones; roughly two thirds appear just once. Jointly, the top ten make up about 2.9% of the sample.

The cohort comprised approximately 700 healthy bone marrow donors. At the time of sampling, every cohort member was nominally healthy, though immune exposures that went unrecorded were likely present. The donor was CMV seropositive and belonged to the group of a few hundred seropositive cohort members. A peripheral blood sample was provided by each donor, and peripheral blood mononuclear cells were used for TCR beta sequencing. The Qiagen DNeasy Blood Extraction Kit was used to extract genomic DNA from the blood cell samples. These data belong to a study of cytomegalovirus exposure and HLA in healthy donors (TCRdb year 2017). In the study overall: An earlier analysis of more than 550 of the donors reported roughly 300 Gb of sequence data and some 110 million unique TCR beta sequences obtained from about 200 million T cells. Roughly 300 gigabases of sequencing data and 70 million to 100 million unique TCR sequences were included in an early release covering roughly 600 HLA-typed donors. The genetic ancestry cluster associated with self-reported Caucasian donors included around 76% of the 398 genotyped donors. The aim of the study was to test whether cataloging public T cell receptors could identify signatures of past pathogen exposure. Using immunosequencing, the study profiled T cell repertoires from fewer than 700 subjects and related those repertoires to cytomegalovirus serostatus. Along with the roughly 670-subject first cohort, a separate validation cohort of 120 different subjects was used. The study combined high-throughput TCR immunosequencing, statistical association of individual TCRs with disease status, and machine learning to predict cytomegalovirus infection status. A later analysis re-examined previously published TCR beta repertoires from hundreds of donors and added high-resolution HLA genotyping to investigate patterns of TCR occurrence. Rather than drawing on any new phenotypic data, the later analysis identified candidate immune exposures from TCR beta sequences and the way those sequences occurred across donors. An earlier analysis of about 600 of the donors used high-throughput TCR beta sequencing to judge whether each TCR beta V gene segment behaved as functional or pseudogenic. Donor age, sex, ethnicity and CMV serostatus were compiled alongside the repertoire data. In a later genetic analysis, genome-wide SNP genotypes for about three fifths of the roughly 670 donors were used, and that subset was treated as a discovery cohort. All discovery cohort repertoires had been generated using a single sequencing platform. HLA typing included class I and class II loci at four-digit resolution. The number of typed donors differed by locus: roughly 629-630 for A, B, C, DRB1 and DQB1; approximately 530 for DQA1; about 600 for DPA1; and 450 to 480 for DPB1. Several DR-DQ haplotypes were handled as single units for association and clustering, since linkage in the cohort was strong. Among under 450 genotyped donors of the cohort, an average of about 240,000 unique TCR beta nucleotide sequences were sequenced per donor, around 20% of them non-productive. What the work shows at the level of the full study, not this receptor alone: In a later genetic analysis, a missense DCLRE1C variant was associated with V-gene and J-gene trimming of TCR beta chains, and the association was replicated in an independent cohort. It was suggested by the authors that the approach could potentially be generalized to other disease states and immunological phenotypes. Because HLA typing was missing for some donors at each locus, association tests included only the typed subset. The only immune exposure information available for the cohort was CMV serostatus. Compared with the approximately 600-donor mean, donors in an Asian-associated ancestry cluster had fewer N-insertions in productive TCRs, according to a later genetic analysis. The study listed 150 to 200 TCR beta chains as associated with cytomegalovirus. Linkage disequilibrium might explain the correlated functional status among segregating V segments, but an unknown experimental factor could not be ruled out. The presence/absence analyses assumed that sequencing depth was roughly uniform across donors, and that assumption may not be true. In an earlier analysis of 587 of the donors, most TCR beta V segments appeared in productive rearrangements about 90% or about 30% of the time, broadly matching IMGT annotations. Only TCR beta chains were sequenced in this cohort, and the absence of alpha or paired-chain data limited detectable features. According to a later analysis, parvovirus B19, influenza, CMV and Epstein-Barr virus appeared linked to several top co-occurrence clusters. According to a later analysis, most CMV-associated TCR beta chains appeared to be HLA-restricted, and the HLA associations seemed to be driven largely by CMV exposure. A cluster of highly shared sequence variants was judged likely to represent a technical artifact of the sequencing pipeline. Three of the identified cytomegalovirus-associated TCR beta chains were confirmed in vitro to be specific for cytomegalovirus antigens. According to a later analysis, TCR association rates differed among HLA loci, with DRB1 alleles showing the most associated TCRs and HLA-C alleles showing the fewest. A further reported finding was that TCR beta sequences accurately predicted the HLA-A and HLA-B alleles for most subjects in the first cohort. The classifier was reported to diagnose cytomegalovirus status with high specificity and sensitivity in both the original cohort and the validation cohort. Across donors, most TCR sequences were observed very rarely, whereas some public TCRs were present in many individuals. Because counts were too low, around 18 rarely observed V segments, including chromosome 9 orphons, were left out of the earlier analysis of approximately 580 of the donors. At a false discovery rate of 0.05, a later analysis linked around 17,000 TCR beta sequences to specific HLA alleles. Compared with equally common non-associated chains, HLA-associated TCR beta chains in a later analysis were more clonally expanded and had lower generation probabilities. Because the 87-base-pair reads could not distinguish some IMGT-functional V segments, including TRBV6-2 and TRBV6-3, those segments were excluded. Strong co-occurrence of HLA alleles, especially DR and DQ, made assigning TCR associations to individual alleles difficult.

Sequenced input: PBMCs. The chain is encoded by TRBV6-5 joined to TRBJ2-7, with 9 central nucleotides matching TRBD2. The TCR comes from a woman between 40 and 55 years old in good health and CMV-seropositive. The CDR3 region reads CASRGGLAPMGEQYF. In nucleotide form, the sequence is TGTGCCAGCAGAGGGGGACTAGCCCCAATGGGCGAGCAGTACTTC.